A selection of T cell receptor beta chains follows, all from one sample in a study of cytomegalovirus exposure and HLA in healthy donors. The assay was immunoSEQ multiplex PCR, and TCRdb's table has in-frame clones only and misses some. This sample carries around 92,000 clones, around three quarters of them seen once, and the ten largest clones take around 15%. The sample was PBMCs. The receptors derive from a man aged 55 to 69 in good health and CMV-seropositive. CDR3s include the opening cysteine and the closing phenylalanine or tryptophan. A D gene is named only where the DNA matches it firmly. Some rows mark clone size as missing; the rest say once, few, many or name a class of expanded clone.

v_gene	d_gene	j_gene	abundance	CDR3aa	CDR3nt
TRBV7-3	TRBD2	TRBJ2-7	.	CASSGLAKGEQYF	TGTGCCAGCAGTGGACTAGCGAAGGGCGAGCAGTACTTC
TRBV19	.	TRBJ1-6	.	CASSISRGANTGNSPLHF	TGTGCCAGTAGTATTAGTCGGGGGGCCAATACAGGGAATTCACCCCTCCACTTT
TRBV30	.	TRBJ1-5	.	CAWSTAGFHQPQHF	TGTGCCTGGAGTACTGCAGGGTTCCATCAGCCCCAGCATTTT
TRBV7-9	TRBD1	TRBJ1-5	.	CASSRGDRPRQPQHF	TGTGCCAGCAGCCGTGGGGACAGGCCGCGTCAGCCCCAGCATTTT
TRBV5-7	TRBD2	TRBJ2-6	.	CASSSPGGGHSGANVLTF	TGTGCCAGCAGCTCCCCCGGGGGGGGGCACTCTGGGGCCAACGTCCTGACTTTC
TRBV6-5	TRBD1	TRBJ2-1	.	CASRTGVKFGNEQFF	TGTGCCAGCCGTACAGGGGTTAAATTCGGCAATGAGCAGTTCTTC
TRBV6-5	.	TRBJ2-7	.	CASSYSAATYEQYF	TGTGCCAGCAGTTACTCAGCCGCCACCTACGAGCAGTACTTC
TRBV9	.	TRBJ2-1	.	CASSPRTPDNEQFF	TGTGCCAGCAGCCCTCGGACACCTGACAATGAGCAGTTCTTC
TRBV11-2	.	TRBJ2-3	.	CASSTSIDTQYF	TGTGCCAGCTCCACTTCCATTGATACGCAGTATTTT
TRBV7-9	.	TRBJ1-1	few	CASRVGPEAFF	TGTGCCAGCAGGGTGGGGCCAGAAGCTTTCTTT
TRBV6-5	.	TRBJ1-3	.	CASRGRRGSGNTIYF	TGTGCCAGCAGGGGTCGGAGGGGTTCTGGAAACACCATATATTTT
TRBV5-5	.	TRBJ2-2	.	CASSLVLFTGELFF	TGTGCCAGCAGCTTGGTGCTATTCACCGGGGAGCTGTTTTTT
TRBV6-5	.	TRBJ2-7	.	CASSYSGRASEQYF	TGTGCCAGCAGTTACTCCGGCAGGGCGAGCGAGCAGTACTTC
TRBV18	TRBD2	TRBJ2-3	.	CASSRLAGGTDTQYF	TGTGCCAGCTCACGTCTAGCGGGGGGGACAGATACGCAGTATTTT
TRBV4-1	.	TRBJ1-1	.	CASSQVSPGATEAFF	TGCGCCAGCAGCCAAGTGAGCCCAGGGGCCACTGAAGCTTTCTTT
TRBV28	TRBD1	TRBJ1-2	.	CASSSPGEGGHYGYTF	TGTGCCAGCAGTTCACCTGGAGAAGGGGGCCACTATGGCTACACCTTC